The T cell receptor beta chain described here comes from a study of OX40 agonist ivuxolimab in advanced cancers. Produced via immunoSEQ multiplex PCR; TCRdb's table is partial and in-frame only. The sample shows roughly 93,000 clones, approximately 80% of them seen only once. This CDR3 contains 13 residues. The germline gives CDR1 LGHNT, CDR2 FRNRAP. Trimming removed 9 bases at V and 6 bases at J, with 17 bases between. This clonotype was obtained from an adult with an advanced solid tumor such as melanoma, head and neck, liver or kidney cancer. The chain uses TRBV12-5 and TRBJ1-1, with D hard to call. Sequencing used CD4+ or CD8+ T cells sorted from blood, obtained in a trial of the OX40 agonist ivuxolimab. The CDR3 spells CASSPGRWAEAFF. CDR3 in DNA: TGTGCTAGCTCCCCGGGTCGCTGGGCTGAAGCTTTCTTT.